There are a few counts of the clone carrying this TCR beta chain. This record belongs to a study of blood T cell repertoires in COVID-19. Study background: In each case, the material was cDNA or gDNA derived from T cells, B-cell-depleted T cells, or PBMCs.

Germline V gene sequence: CDR1 SGHDT, CDR2 YYEEEE. The CDR3 is made up of 17 amino acids. Trimming took 3 bases from V and 3 from J; bases not matched to a gene: 13. As originally analysed: It was from reference gene primer amplification that nucleated cell counts were estimated. This table comes from immunoSEQ multiplex PCR, and its TCRdb copy is limited to in-frame clones, with some not included. V and J calls and clone size are as listed in that table; D and trimming were resolved from the DNA. The sample has a few hundred thousand clones, around 86% seen once. This receptor was identified in a human donor in a cohort sampled during active COVID-19. Sequenced: peripheral blood. V usage is TRBV5-6 and J usage is TRBJ1-1, with 8 bases matching TRBD1. CDR3 nucleotide sequence: TGTGCCAGCAGCTCCGGACAGGGCTTCTCCCCATACACTGAAGCTTTCTTT. It translates to CASSSGQGFSPYTEAFF.